This TCR beta chain was observed in a study of T cell responses to AZD1222 COVID-19 vaccine. Study information: Pooled samples include second doses given at about 4 or 12 weeks. Findings of the study overall: Repertoires were obtained solely post-peak T cell response.

Per germline, CDR1 MDHEN and CDR2 SYDVKM. This CDR3 region has 15 residues. V shed 6 bases and J shed 4 bases, with 18 bases lying between them. Notes on this clone: Antigen: not known.

Measured with immunoSEQ multiplex PCR; TCRdb has only the in-frame clones, and not every one. The sample includes 130,000 to 150,000 clones, more than 85% of them seen just once. The input for sequencing was peripheral blood, taken on day 0 of AZD1222 vaccination. The V and J genes are TRBV28 and TRBJ1-2, with a weak D call TRBD1 (5 bases). This clonotype was obtained from an adult in good health. The CDR3: CASSPAGWEAYGYTF. CDR3 DNA sequence: TGTGCCAGCAGCCCGGCAGGGTGGGAGGCCTATGGCTACACCTTC.